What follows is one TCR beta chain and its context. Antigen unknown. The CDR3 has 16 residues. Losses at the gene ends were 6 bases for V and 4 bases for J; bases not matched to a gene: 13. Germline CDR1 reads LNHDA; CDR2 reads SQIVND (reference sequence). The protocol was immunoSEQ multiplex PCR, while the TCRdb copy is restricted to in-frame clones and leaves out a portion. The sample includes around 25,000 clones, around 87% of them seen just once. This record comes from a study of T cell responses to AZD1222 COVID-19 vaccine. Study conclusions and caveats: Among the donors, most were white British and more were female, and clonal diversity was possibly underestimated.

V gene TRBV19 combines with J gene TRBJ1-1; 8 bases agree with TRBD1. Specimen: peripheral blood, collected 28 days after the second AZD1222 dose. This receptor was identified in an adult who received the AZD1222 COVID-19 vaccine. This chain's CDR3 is CASSPGTGLPFTEAFF. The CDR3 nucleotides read TGTGCCAGTAGCCCCGGGACAGGCCTCCCCTTCACTGAAGCTTTCTTT.